This TCR beta chain was observed in a study of control samples from healthy donors and cancer patients. Sequencing used immunoSEQ multiplex PCR; TCRdb keeps in-frame clones, though not all of them. The table has about 36,000 clones, roughly 92% seen once; the top ten hold over 1.5%. The sequence was collected from a man aged 35 to 55 with colorectal cancer. Source material: PBMCs.

The CDR3 loop reads CASSVEQGRTGELFF. CDR3 coding DNA: TGTGCCAGCAGCGTAGAGCAGGGGCGGACCGGGGAGCTGTTTTTT. The V call is TRBV9, the J call TRBJ2-2; weak D call: TRBD1 (6 bases). Germline lookup yields CDR1 SGDLS and CDR2 YYNGEE. This CDR3 is 15 amino acids long. V was trimmed by 0 bases and J by 5 bases, leaving 11 bases between them. The full variable domain, completed using reference TRBV9 and TRBJ2-2, is DSGVTQTPKHLITATGQRVTLRCSPRSGDLSVYWYQQSLDQGLQFLIQYYNGEERAKGNILERFSAQQFPDLHSELNLSSLELGDSALYFCASSVEQGRTGELFFGEGSRLTVL.